The clone carrying this T cell receptor (beta chain) was picked up a small number of times. These data belong to a study of human T cells and chemical hapten exposure. On the study more broadly: Women made up most patients, who had alopecia areata, totalis or universalis.

TCRdb recomputed calls from the RACE reads with MiXCR, one row per CDR3 protein. The sample comprises about 160,000 distinct CDR3 sequences, roughly 25% of which are singletons, and approximately 2.1% rests with the top ten. Per the germline V gene, CDR1 is SGHVS and CDR2 is FNYEAQ. Trimming removed 6 bases at V and 9 bases at J, with 15 bases between. The CDR3 has 13 amino acids. Indicated time point: patch test 3, about 24 weeks after DPC sensitization. Treatment described: therapeutic diphenylcyclopropenone sensitization with weekly scalp DPC. The rearrangement links TRBV7-6 to TRBJ2-1; D is possibly TRBD1 or TRBD2 (5 bases each). The sequence came from a woman aged 18-29 years with alopecia areata. Some clones in this sample may be carry-over from other donors' samples. Specimen: whole blood, collected in connection with sensitization to the hapten diphenylcyclopropenone (DPC). The CDR3 DNA reads as TGTGCCAGCAGGGAAAGGGGAGCCTCTGAGCAGTTCTTC. This translates into CASRERGASEQFF.